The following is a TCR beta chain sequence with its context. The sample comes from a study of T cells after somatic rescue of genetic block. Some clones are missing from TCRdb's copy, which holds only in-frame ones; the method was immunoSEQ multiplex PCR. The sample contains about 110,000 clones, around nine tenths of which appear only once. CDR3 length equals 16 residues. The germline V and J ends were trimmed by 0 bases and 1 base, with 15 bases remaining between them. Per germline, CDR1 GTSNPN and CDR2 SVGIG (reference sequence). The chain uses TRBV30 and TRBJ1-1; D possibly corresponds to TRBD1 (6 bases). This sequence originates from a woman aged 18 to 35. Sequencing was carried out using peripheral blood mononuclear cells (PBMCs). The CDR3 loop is CAWSVWGAMKNTEAFF. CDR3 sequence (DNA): TGTGCCTGGAGTGTGTGGGGGGCGATGAAGAACACTGAAGCTTTCTTT.